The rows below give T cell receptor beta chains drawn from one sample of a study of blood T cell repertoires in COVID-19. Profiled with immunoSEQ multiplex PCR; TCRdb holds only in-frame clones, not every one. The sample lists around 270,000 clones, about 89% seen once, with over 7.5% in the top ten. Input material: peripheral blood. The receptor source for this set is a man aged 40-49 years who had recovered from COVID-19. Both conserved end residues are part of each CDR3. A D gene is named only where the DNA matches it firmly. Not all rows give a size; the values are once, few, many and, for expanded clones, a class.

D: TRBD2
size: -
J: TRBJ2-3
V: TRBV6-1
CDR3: CASSVRSPTSGNADTQYF
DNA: TGTGCCAGCAGTGTAAGAAGCCCGACTAGCGGGAACGCGGATACGCAGTATTTT

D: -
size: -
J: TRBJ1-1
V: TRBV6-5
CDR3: CASSRNPDTEAFF
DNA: TGTGCCAGCAGCCGAAATCCGGACACTGAAGCTTTCTTT

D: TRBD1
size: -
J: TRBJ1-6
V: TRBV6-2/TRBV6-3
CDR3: CASSYQPSYEFRGRNSPLHF
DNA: TGTGCCAGCAGTTACCAGCCATCCTATGAGTTCAGGGGGCGAAATTCACCCCTCCACTTT

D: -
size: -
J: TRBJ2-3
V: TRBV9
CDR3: CASSEGPTRGTDTQYF
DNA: TGTGCCAGCAGCGAAGGGCCGACCCGAGGGACAGATACGCAGTATTTT

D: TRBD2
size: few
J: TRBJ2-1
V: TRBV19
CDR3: CASSMGLGRDEQFF
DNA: TGTGCCAGTAGTATGGGACTAGGGCGTGATGAGCAGTTCTTC

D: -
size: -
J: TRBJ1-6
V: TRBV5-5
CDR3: CASSLAIGGRGNSPLHF
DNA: TGTGCCAGCAGCTTGGCCATCGGGGGGCGGGGTAATTCACCCCTCCACTTT

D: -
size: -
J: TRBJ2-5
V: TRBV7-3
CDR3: CASSLKSSRETQYF
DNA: TGTGCCAGCAGCTTAAAGTCTAGCCGAGAGACCCAGTACTTC

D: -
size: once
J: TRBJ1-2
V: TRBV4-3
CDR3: CASSLRGQGNSYGYTF
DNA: TGCGCCAGCAGCCTTAGGGGTCAGGGAAACAGTTATGGCTACACCTTC

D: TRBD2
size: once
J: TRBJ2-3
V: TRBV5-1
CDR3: CASTPAGGSDTQYF
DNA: TGCGCCAGCACCCCGGCGGGGGGCTCAGATACGCAGTATTTT

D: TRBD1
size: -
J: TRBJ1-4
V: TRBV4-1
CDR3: CASSQGQRTGWEKLFF
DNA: TGCGCCAGCAGCCAAGGACAGAGGACAGGGTGGGAAAAACTGTTTTTT

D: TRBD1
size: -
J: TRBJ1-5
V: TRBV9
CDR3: CASSAGQGNQPQHF
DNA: TGTGCCAGCAGCGCTGGACAGGGCAATCAGCCCCAGCATTTT

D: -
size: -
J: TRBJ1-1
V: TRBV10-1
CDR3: CASSGQLDTEAFF
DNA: TGCGCCAGCAGTGGCCAGTTGGACACTGAAGCTTTCTTT

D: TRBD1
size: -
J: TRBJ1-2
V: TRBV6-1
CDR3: CASSAVSTGGEDGYTF
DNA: TGTGCCAGCAGTGCCGTCAGCACAGGGGGCGAAGATGGCTACACCTTC

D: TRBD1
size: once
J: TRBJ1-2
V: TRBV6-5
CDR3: CASSPGQGAGGYTF
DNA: TGTGCCAGCAGTCCCGGACAGGGGGCGGGTGGCTACACCTTC

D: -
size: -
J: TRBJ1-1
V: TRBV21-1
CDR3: CASSTPKKGGREAFF
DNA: TGTGCCAGCAGCACCCCCAAGAAAGGGGGACGTGAAGCTTTCTTT

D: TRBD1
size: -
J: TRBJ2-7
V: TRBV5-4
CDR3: CASSDRGRRYEQYF
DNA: TGTGCCAGCAGCGACAGGGGGCGACGCTACGAGCAGTACTTC

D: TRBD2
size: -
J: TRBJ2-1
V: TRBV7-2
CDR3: CASSFPTLAGGPNEQFF
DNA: TGTGCCAGCAGCTTCCCTACCCTAGCGGGAGGGCCTAATGAGCAGTTCTTC

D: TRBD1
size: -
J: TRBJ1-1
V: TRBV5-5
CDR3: CASSLRDRNTEAFF
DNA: TGTGCCAGCAGCCTGAGGGACAGGAACACTGAAGCTTTCTTT

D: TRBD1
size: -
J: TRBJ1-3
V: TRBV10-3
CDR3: CATHRGTGNTIYF
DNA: TGTGCCACACACAGGGGGACTGGAAACACCATATATTTT

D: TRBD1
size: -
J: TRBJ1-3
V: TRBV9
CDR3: CASSPSPGTGGNTIYF
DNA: TGTGCCAGCAGCCCGAGCCCCGGGACAGGAGGAAACACCATATATTTT